The sequence of this T cell receptor (beta chain) was determined in a study of cytomegalovirus exposure and HLA in healthy donors. CDR3 length: 15 residues. Trimming pared 4 bases from V and 6 bases from J, leaving 14 bases between. The germline CDR1 and CDR2 sequences are SGHDT and YYEEEE. This PCR relied on a set of 60 Vbeta primers and 13 Jbeta primers. TCRdb keeps only in-frame clones here, not all; method: immunoSEQ multiplex PCR. The sample includes more than 110,000 clones, more than 75% of them seen just once. The specimen sequenced was PBMCs. V usage is TRBV5-6 and J usage is TRBJ1-6; possibly TRBD1 for D (6 bases). This TCR was recovered from a female donor in good health and CMV-seronegative. CDR3 sequence: CASSRGGRGNSPLHF. The CDR3 nucleotides are TGTGCCAGCAGCCGGGGGGGCAGGGGTAATTCACCCCTCCACTTT. Using reference TRBV5-6 and TRBJ1-6 for the parts outside the CDR3, the full variable domain is DAGVTQSPTHLIKTRGQQVTLRCSPKSGHDTVSWYQQALGQGPQFIFQYYEEEERQRGNFPDRFSGHQFPNYSSELNVNALLLGDSALYLCASSRGGRGNSPLHFGNGTRLTVT.